Listed below are T cell receptor beta chains from one sample, sequenced in a study of cytomegalovirus exposure and HLA in healthy donors. Only in-frame clones appear in the TCRdb table, and some are missing; sequencing was by immunoSEQ multiplex PCR. The profile shows about 67,000 clones, 80% to 90% of them singletons. Sequencing was performed on PBMCs. These receptors were collected from a woman aged 25 to 39 in good health and CMV-seronegative. CDR3s include the opening cysteine and the closing phenylalanine or tryptophan. The order of the fields is V gene, J gene, clone size, D gene, CDR3 DNA, CDR3 protein. A D gene is named only where the DNA matches it firmly. Size values are once, few and many counts, or a class for expanded clones, and some rows have none.

TRBV29-1	TRBJ1-1	.	TRBD1	TGCAGCGTTGCCCAGGGGGGCGCGAGCCCTGAAGCTTTCTTT	CSVAQGGASPEAFF
TRBV5-4	TRBJ1-6	.	TRBD1	TGTGCCAGCAGCTCCTGGACAGGTAGCTCCTATAATTCACCCCTCCACTTT	CASSSWTGSSYNSPLHF
TRBV7-8	TRBJ2-5	.	.	TGTGCCAGCAGCACAAGACTCGGTCAAGAGACCCAGTACTTC	CASSTRLGQETQYF
TRBV5-1	TRBJ2-1	.	TRBD2	TGCGCCAGCAGCACCGGGACTAGCGGGGTGTACTCCTACAATGAGCAGTTCTTC	CASSTGTSGVYSYNEQFF
TRBV7-2	TRBJ1-5	.	.	TGTGCCAGCAGCTTAGTCTTGGGTCGTGTCGGGGGCAATCAGCCCCAGCATTTT	CASSLVLGRVGGNQPQHF
TRBV9	TRBJ1-1	.	.	TGTGCCAGCAGCGTAGTGGGTGCGGGCACTGAAGCTTTCTTT	CASSVVGAGTEAFF
TRBV10-3	TRBJ1-1	.	TRBD1	TGTGCCATCAGAGGACAGGCAATAAACACTGAAGCTTTCTTT	CAIRGQAINTEAFF
TRBV10-2	TRBJ2-5	few	.	TGCGCCAGCAGTGGGGCCGGGACTTTAGAGACCCAGTACTTC	CASSGAGTLETQYF
TRBV5-1	TRBJ2-5	.	.	TGCGCCAGCAGCTTGGGAGTTCAGGGCCCTCGGAAGGAGACCCAGTACTTC	CASSLGVQGPRKETQYF
TRBV4-3	TRBJ1-1	.	.	TGCGCCAGCAGCCAAGAGAGATTCAGCGGAGCTTTCTTT	CASSQERFSGAFF
TRBV6-5	TRBJ2-3	.	.	TGTGCCAGCAGACTCGACACAGATACGCAGTATTTT	CASRLDTDTQYF
TRBV19	TRBJ2-3	.	TRBD1	TGTGCCAGTAGTATCCCCGACAGGGGGCGCACAGATACGCAGTATTTT	CASSIPDRGRTDTQYF
TRBV27	TRBJ2-2	few	.	TGTGCCAGCACTCAGGACTGGTTGGGCGGGGAGCTGTTTTTT	CASTQDWLGGELFF
TRBV27	TRBJ1-5	.	.	TGTGCCAGCAGTCCCCTGTTGGGGGGTTCGGATCAGCCCCAGCATTTT	CASSPLLGGSDQPQHF
TRBV7-2	TRBJ1-1	once	.	TGTGCCAGCAGCTTAGTAGGACAGATGAACACTGAAGCTTTCTTT	CASSLVGQMNTEAFF
TRBV18	TRBJ1-2	.	TRBD1	TGTGCCAGCTCACCTGTGGCAGGGGGAAGCTATGGCTACACCTTC	CASSPVAGGSYGYTF
TRBV4-3	TRBJ2-7	few	TRBD2	TGCGCCAGCAGCCAAGATTTCGGGGGGGGCGGCTACGAGCAGTACTTC	CASSQDFGGGGYEQYF
TRBV27	TRBJ2-7	.	TRBD1	TGTGCCAGCCAAAGAGGACAGGGGTTTCACTACGAGCAGTACTTC	CASQRGQGFHYEQYF
TRBV6-5	TRBJ1-1	.	TRBD1	TGTGCCAGCAGCTGCGGGACAGGGGACACTGAAGCTTTCTTT	CASSCGTGDTEAFF
TRBV7-8	TRBJ1-2	.	.	TGTGCCAGCAGCTCCCAGGGTCATATGTATGGCTACACCTTC	CASSSQGHMYGYTF
TRBV28	TRBJ1-2	.	.	TGTGCCAGCAGACCGGGACACTCTAACTATGGCTACACCTTC	CASRPGHSNYGYTF
TRBV30	TRBJ1-2	.	.	TGTGCCTGGACTCCTTCGAGAAACTATGGCTACACCTTC	CAWTPSRNYGYTF
TRBV18	TRBJ2-2	.	TRBD1	TGTGCCAGCTCAACAGGGGCGGCGAACACCGGGGAGCTGTTTTTT	CASSTGAANTGELFF
TRBV14	TRBJ2-1	.	.	TGTGCCAGCAGCCTGAGTAAGTGGACTTACAATGAGCAGTTCTTC	CASSLSKWTYNEQFF
TRBV5-1	TRBJ2-2	.	TRBD1	TGCGCCAGCAGCCCCGGGACAGGGGGCATGTCCGGGGAGCTGTTTTTT	CASSPGTGGMSGELFF
TRBV5-1	TRBJ2-1	.	TRBD1	TGCGCCAGCAGCTCCCATGACAGGGGGAATGAGCAGTTCTTC	CASSSHDRGNEQFF
TRBV7-9	TRBJ2-7	.	.	TGTGCCAGCACAAGGGACATTCTCTACGAGCAGTACTTC	CASTRDILYEQYF
TRBV19	TRBJ1-1	few	.	TGTGCCAGTAGTACCCCCCTAGGTCAAGGGGGGGGACTTGAAGCTTTCTTT	CASSTPLGQGGGLEAFF
TRBV28	TRBJ1-2	.	.	TGTGCCAGCAGTTTTCAGCCAGACTTTACCTTTAACTATGGCTACACCTTC	CASSFQPDFTFNYGYTF
TRBV10-2	TRBJ2-3	.	TRBD2	TGCGCCAGCAGTGATGGGGCGGGGGGGCGCACAGATACGCAGTATTTT	CASSDGAGGRTDTQYF
TRBV7-9	TRBJ1-1	.	.	TGTGCCAGCAGCTTAGGGAGGGTCCATGGCACTGAAGCTTTCTTT	CASSLGRVHGTEAFF
TRBV28	TRBJ2-2	.	.	TGTGCCAGCAGGTACGGGGGACCGAACACCGGGGAGCTGTTTTTT	CASRYGGPNTGELFF
TRBV5-1	TRBJ2-2	.	TRBD1	TGCGCCAGCAGTAAGACAGGGTCGCCCGGGGAGCTGTTTTTT	CASSKTGSPGELFF
TRBV27	TRBJ2-7	.	TRBD1	TGTGCCAGCAGTTTATCTAGGGGGCGAGTTTACGAGCAGTACTTC	CASSLSRGRVYEQYF
TRBV28	TRBJ2-3	once	.	TGTGCCAGCAACCTAGGGGAAGCGGGCGGAGATACGCAGTATTTT	CASNLGEAGGDTQYF
TRBV5-1	TRBJ1-1	.	TRBD1	TGCGCCAGCAGCTCCCGGGACAGGGACATGAACACTGAAGCTTTCTTT	CASSSRDRDMNTEAFF
TRBV6-1	TRBJ1-5	once	.	TGTGCCAGCAGTGATGGCCTGTATAGCAATCAGCCCCAGCATTTT	CASSDGLYSNQPQHF
TRBV4-3	TRBJ1-1	.	.	TGCGCCAGCAGCCAAGATTATCGGAACACTGAAGCTTTCTTT	CASSQDYRNTEAFF
TRBV6-5	TRBJ1-1	once	.	TGTGCCAGCAGGCCGAGGGACATTTTCACTGAAGCTTTCTTT	CASRPRDIFTEAFF
TRBV7-9	TRBJ2-7	.	.	TGTGCCAGCAGCCGGTGGGGGGAGGCGGGCGAGCAGTACTTC	CASSRWGEAGEQYF
TRBV5-1	TRBJ2-6	.	.	TGCGCCAGCAGCTCCACGCTACTCTCTGGGGCCAACGTCCTGACTTTC	CASSSTLLSGANVLTF
TRBV5-8	TRBJ1-5	.	.	TGTGCCAGCACCTTGCCTGGGGGGTCATGGAATCAGCCCCAGCATTTT	CASTLPGGSWNQPQHF